This T cell receptor (beta chain) derives from a study of graft-versus-host responses after intestinal transplantation. Study context: Following induction with anti-thymocyte globulin, all recipients were given tacrolimus and steroids for three to four years.

Study outcomes and limitations: Early post-transplant falls in HvG clones accompanied the peak levels of circulating GvH clones.

The germline V gene has CDR1 LGHNA and CDR2 YSLEER. The CDR3 totals 12 residues. V dropped 3 bases and J dropped 6 bases, with 9 bases sitting between them. About this clone: No antigen is known for it. The sample has other DNA sequences that encode this CDR3 too.

Clones were sequenced by immunoSEQ multiplex PCR, and TCRdb holds only the in-frame ones, with some missing. This sample has about 82,000 clones, with 91% found just once. The chain recombines TRBV4-3 with TRBJ2-7; D might be TRBD2 (5 bases). The sequencing here drew on unstimulated CD4+ T cells sorted from spleen or lymph node cells, taken before intestinal transplant. The receptor's source is a human donor who received an intestinal transplant. Here the CDR3 DNA reads TGCGCCAGCAGCCAGGGTCGGGGCGAGCAGTACTTC. Translated, it gives CASSQGRGEQYF.